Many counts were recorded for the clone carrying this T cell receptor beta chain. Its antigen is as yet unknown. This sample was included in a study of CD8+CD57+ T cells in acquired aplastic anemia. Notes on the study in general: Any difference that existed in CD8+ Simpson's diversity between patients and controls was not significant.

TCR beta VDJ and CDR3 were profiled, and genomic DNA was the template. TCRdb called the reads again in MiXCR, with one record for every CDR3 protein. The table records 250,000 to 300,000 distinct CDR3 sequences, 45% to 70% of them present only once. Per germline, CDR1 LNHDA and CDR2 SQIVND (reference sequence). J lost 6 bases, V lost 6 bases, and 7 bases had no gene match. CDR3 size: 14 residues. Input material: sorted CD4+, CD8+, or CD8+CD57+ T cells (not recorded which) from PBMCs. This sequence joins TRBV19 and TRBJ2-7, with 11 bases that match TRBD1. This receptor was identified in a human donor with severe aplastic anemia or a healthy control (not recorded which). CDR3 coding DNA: TGTGCCAGTAGCACCCGGACAGGGGGCCGCGAGCAGTACTTC. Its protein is CASSTRTGGREQYF.